The 22 T cell receptor beta chains listed next were all sequenced from one sample in a study of T cell repertoires in cytomegalovirus infection. TCRdb re-called the reads with MiXCR, one entry per CDR3 protein. This sample has hundreds of thousands of distinct CDR3 sequences; around 30% occur once, and the top ten carry about an eighth. No antigen has been identified for these receptors. The material was cultured CD8+ T cells from PBMCs, obtained from culture after CMV antigen stimulation. These TCRs come from a human donor in good health (CMV status not recorded). Some clones in this sample may be carry-over from other donors' samples.

This clonotype was counted many times. CDR3 bases: TGTGCCAGCAATCTAGCGGGGGGTGCTGAGACCCAGTACTTC. Translated: CASNLAGGAETQYF. The rearrangement uses TRBV6-5 and TRBJ2-5, with TRBD2 matching over 11 bases. Trimming at V came to 7 bases and at J to 5 bases, leaving 6 bases not matched to a gene. Per germline, CDR1 MNHEY and CDR2 SVGAGI. The CDR3 has 14 residues.

CDR3 coding DNA: TGTGCCAGCAGTGAATGGGGACAGGGGAGAACTGAAGCTTTCTTT. Its protein is CASSEWGQGRTEAFF. This chain connects TRBV25-1 to TRBJ1-1, with 10 nucleotides matching TRBD1. The V and J ends lost 1 base and 5 bases, in that order; junction bases with no gene match: 4. The CDR3 spans 15 residues. Germline CDR1 and CDR2: MGHDK and SYGVNS.

The rearrangement links TRBV10-3 to TRBJ1-6, with 7 nucleotides matching TRBD1. CDR1 ENHRY and CDR2 SYGVKD come from the germline V gene. Germline trimming cut 10 bases from V and 0 bases from J; bases unmatched to any gene: 9. The CDR3 is made up of 16 amino acids. For the CDR3, the DNA is TGTGCCAAACGACAGGGTAAAAGCTCCTATAATTCACCCCTCCACTTT. Encoded protein: CAKRQGKSSYNSPLHF.

This clonotype has at least ten counts. The CDR3 is CASSFHWGLNTGELFF. For the CDR3, the DNA is TGTGCCAGCAGCTTTCACTGGGGCTTGAACACCGGGGAGCTGTTTTTT. The chain couples TRBV5-4 to TRBJ2-2; tentative D call: TRBD1 (5 bases). This CDR3 contains 16 residues. Trimming shortened V by 2 bases and J by 1 base, and 12 bases separated the two germline ends. Looked up from germline, CDR1 is SGHNT and CDR2 is YYREEE (reference sequence).

The rearrangement uses TRBV28 and TRBJ1-2; D is possibly TRBD1 (5 bases). Trimming left V 8 bases short and J 5 bases short, with 24 bases between. This CDR3 comprises 16 residues. Germline V gene lookup returns CDR1 MDHEN and CDR2 SYDVKM. CDR3 in DNA: TGTGCCAGCCGGGGAGGGGATTTCGACGGGTCTTATGGCTACACCTTC. Translation: CASRGGDFDGSYGYTF.

J is TRBJ1-1 and V is TRBV20-1; TRBD1 matches at 8 bases. CDR1 is DFQATT and CDR2 is SNEGSKA in the germline V gene (reference sequence). CDR3 length: 11 amino acids. V lost 5 bases, J lost 8 bases, and 4 bases stayed unmatched. As DNA, the CDR3 is TGCAGTGCTTCGACAGGGGTGGAAGCTTTCTTT. Translated: CSASTGVEAFF.

This clonotype has a single count. The J gene is TRBJ1-5, the V gene TRBV28; 8 positions agree with TRBD1. Unmatched junction bases numbered 7, after V lost 5 bases and J lost 7 bases. CDR1 and CDR2 from the germline V gene are MDHEN and SYDVKM. CDR3 length equals 14 residues. Here the CDR3 reads CASSARTGRQPQHF. The CDR3 DNA is TGTGCCAGCAGTGCTCGGACAGGGAGGCAGCCCCAGCATTTT.

This clonotype was recorded a few times. This rearrangement joins TRBV6-6 to TRBJ2-1; tentative D call: TRBD2 (7 bases). Trimming took off 5 bases at V and 6 bases at J, with 17 bases between the two ends. The CDR3 runs 15 residues. Germline assignment: CDR1 MNHNY and CDR2 SVGAGI (reference sequence). The CDR3 loop is CASSPGGGWFNEQFF. The CDR3 DNA follows: TGTGCCAGCAGTCCTGGGGGGGGCTGGTTCAATGAGCAGTTCTTC.

This clonotype occurred a few times. The chain is built from TRBV11-1 and TRBJ2-2; D possibly corresponds to TRBD2 (5 bases). V was shortened by 3 bases and J by 6 bases, with 14 bases between the two germline ends. This CDR3 spans 15 amino acids. Germline CDR1 reads SGHAT; CDR2 reads FQDESV (reference sequence). In nucleotides, the CDR3 is TGTGCCAGCAGCTTTAAGAGGGAACTTGCCGGGGAGCTGTTTTTT. It codes for CASSFKRELAGELFF.

V gene TRBV29-1 combines with J gene TRBJ1-2; no definite D call. Germline V gene data show CDR1 as SQVTM and CDR2 as ANQGSEA. The CDR3 loop spans 12 amino acids. Trimming took off 4 bases at V and 3 bases at J, with 9 bases between the two ends. CDR3 bases: TGCAGCGTTGTCGCAGGAGACTATGGCTACACCTTC. This translates into CSVVAGDYGYTF. Complete variable domain (other parts from reference TRBV29-1 and TRBJ1-2): SAVISQKPSRDICQRGTSLTIQCQVDSQVTMMFWYRQQPGQSLTLIATANQGSEATYESGFVIDKFPISRPNLTFSTLTVSNMSPEDSSIYLCSVVAGDYGYTFGSGTRLTVV.

V usage is TRBV27 and J usage is TRBJ2-2, with D possibly being TRBD2 (7 bases). Germline V gene lookup returns CDR1 MNHEY and CDR2 SMNVEV (reference sequence). The CDR3 contains 15 residues. Trimming shortened V by 10 bases and J by 1 base, and 16 bases separated the two germline ends. The CDR3 spells CATLRGALNTGELFF. The CDR3 nucleotides are TGTGCCACCCTCCGGGGGGCCTTGAACACCGGGGAGCTGTTTTTT.

This clonotype was observed a few times. V usage is TRBV7-8 and J usage is TRBJ2-1; D might be TRBD1 or TRBD2, each matching 6 bases. Trimming removed 5 bases from V and 7 bases from J, with 21 bases in between. CDR3 size: 16 residues. CDR1 SGHVS and CDR2 FQNEAQ come from the germline V gene. The CDR3 here is CASSPGLRGSGNEQFF. CDR3 nucleotides: TGTGCCAGCAGCCCGGGACTCAGGGGATCGGGGAATGAGCAGTTCTTC.

This chain links TRBV19 with TRBJ2-7; a weak D match, TRBD2 (7 bases). V lost 4 bases and J lost 0, with 16 bases in between. The CDR3 covers 16 residues. Germline values: CDR1 LNHDA, CDR2 SQIVND (reference sequence). CDR3 nucleotides: TGTGCCAGTAGTACTCCGCGGGGGCCGTCCTCCTACGAGCAGTACTTC. This codes for CASSTPRGPSSYEQYF. Filled out from reference TRBV19 and TRBJ2-7, the complete variable domain reads DGGITQSPKYLFRKEGQNVTLSCEQNLNHDAMYWYRQDPGQGLRLIYYSQIVNDFQKGDIAEGYSVSREKKESFPLTVTSAQKNPTAFYLCASSTPRGPSSYEQYFGPGTRLTVT.

The chain couples TRBV20-1 to TRBJ2-1; 9 bases line up with TRBD2. The V segment lost 7 bases and the J segment 0 bases; nucleotides outside the gene matches: 7. Germline V lookup: CDR1 DFQATT, CDR2 SNEGSKA (reference sequence). CDR3 length equals 15 residues. The CDR3, as DNA: TGCAGTGTTGTAGCGGGAGACAGCTCCTACAATGAGCAGTTCTTC. This translates into CSVVAGDSSYNEQFF.

This clonotype was counted many times. The chain uses TRBV7-2 and TRBJ2-3; 8 nucleotides match TRBD1. This CDR3 comprises 15 residues. The germline V gene has CDR1 SGHTA and CDR2 FQGNSA. V trimming: 5 bases; J trimming: 2 bases; junction bases outside the gene matches: 6. The CDR3 DNA sequence: TGTGCCAGCAGCCACGGACAGGGATTCACAGATACGCAGTATTTT. The encoded protein is CASSHGQGFTDTQYF.

The gene calls are TRBV15 and TRBJ2-7, with 12 bases fitting TRBD2. The germline V gene encodes CDR1 LNHNV and CDR2 YYDKDF (reference sequence). The CDR3 spans 15 residues. The V gene end was trimmed by 1 base and the J gene end by 4 bases; junction bases not matched to a gene: 2. The CDR3 is CATSRGTSGGYEQYV. The CDR3 bases are TGTGCCACCAGCAGAGGTACTAGCGGGGGGTACGAGCAGTACGTC.

Details on this clonotype: A much more abundant neighbour one base away suggests this may be a read error. The chain uses TRBV7-9 and TRBJ1-2; possible D gene TRBD1, 6 bases. Trimming cost V 1 base and J 8 bases, with 17 bases left between them. The CDR3 totals 15 residues. The germline V gene has CDR1 SEHNR and CDR2 FQNEAQ (reference sequence). CDR3 loop: CASSLGNRVRDGYTF. The CDR3 nucleotides read TGTGCCAGCAGCTTAGGAAACAGGGTACGGGACGGCTACACCTTC.

CDR3 nucleotide sequence: TGTGCCAGCAGTATTGCTAGCGGGGGACAAGAGACCCAGTACTTC. As protein: CASSIASGGQETQYF. The V gene is TRBV12-3 or TRBV12-4, the J gene TRBJ2-5, with 10 bases identical to TRBD2. This CDR3 comprises 15 residues. V lost 5 bases, J lost 2 bases, and 5 bases stayed unmatched.

This clonotype was picked up one time. The V gene is TRBV6-2 or TRBV6-3, the J gene TRBJ2-1, with 13 bases fitting TRBD2. V shed 0 bases, J shed 3 bases, and the junction held 8 bases outside the gene matches. This CDR3 is 19 amino acids long. Germline V gene data show CDR1 as MNHEY and CDR2 as SVGEGT. CDR3: CASSYSATSGGTLYNEQFF. The CDR3 DNA sequence: TGTGCCAGCAGTTACTCGGCGACTAGCGGGGGGACCCTCTACAATGAGCAGTTCTTC.

The chain has TRBV6-5 and TRBJ2-3; D possibly corresponds to TRBD1 (6 bases). Germline CDR1 and CDR2: MNHEY and SVGAGI. V was pared by 2 bases and J by 2 bases, with 14 bases between. The CDR3 loop spans 16 amino acids. CDR3 DNA: TGTGCCAGCAGTTACCAGGCAGGGGCTTACACAGATACGCAGTATTTT. Protein: CASSYQAGAYTDTQYF.

This clonotype was detected a few times. The chain recombines TRBV7-9 with TRBJ2-2; TRBD2 aligns across 8 bases. The ends lost 5 bases at V and 0 bases at J; junction bases unmatched: 8. CDR1 is SEHNR, CDR2 FQNEAQ, per germline (reference sequence). The CDR3 is made up of 17 amino acids. In DNA form, the CDR3 reads TGTGCCAGCAGCATCAGCCCGGGACTAGCGAACACCGGGGAGCTGTTTTTT. This gives the protein CASSISPGLANTGELFF.

Only a few counts were recorded for this clonotype. This chain links TRBV20-1 with TRBJ1-5; weak D call: TRBD1 (5 bases). This CDR3 spans 15 amino acids. The germline CDR1 and CDR2 sequences are DFQATT and SNEGSKA (reference sequence). The V end was cut by 0 bases, the J end by 6 bases, with 15 bases between. CDR3 sequence reads: CSARDRGSRGQPQHF. The CDR3 bases are TGCAGTGCTAGAGATCGAGGGTCTAGGGGTCAGCCCCAGCATTTT.